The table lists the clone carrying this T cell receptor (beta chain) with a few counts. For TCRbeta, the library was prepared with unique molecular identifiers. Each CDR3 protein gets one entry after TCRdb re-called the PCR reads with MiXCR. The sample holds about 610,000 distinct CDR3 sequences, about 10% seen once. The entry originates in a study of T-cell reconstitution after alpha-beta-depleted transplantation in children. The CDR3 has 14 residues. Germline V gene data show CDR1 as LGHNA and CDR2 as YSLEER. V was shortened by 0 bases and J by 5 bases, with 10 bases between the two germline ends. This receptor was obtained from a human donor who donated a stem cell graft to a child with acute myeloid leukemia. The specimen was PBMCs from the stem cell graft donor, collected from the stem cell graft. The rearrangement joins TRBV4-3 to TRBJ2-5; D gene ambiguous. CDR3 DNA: TGCGCCAGCAGCCAAGATCTACATACGGAGACCCAGTACTTC. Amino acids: CASSQDLHTETQYF.